This TCR beta chain was sequenced in a study of T cell repertoires in cytomegalovirus infection. Across the whole study: Public TCR beta signature analysis indicated the presence of both CMV infection and matching HLA type. Findings and limits, study-wide: People with CMV and the relevant HLA were identified by cumulative public TCR beta family frequency. In two of eight donors, the top clonotype was HLA-C-restricted CMV-specific.

A word on this clonotype: Its antigen is undetermined.

TCRdb re-analysed the reads in MiXCR, keeping a single row per CDR3 protein. Here the sample spans around 490,000 distinct CDR3 sequences, about 25% being singletons. This CDR3 has 12 residues. Germline V lookup: CDR1 MDHEN, CDR2 SYDVKM. V dropped 5 bases and J dropped 16 bases, with 17 bases sitting between them. The sample consisted of PBMCs. V gene TRBV28 combines with J gene TRBJ1-4; tentatively, D is TRBD1 (5 bases). The TCR was taken from a human donor in good health (CMV status not recorded). Some clones in this sample may be carry-over from other donors' samples. Written as DNA, the CDR3 is TGTGCCAGCAGTCCCGGGACCCCGATTCAGTTTTTT. Translated: CASSPGTPIQFF. The full variable domain, in which reference TRBV28 and TRBJ1-4 provide the parts outside the CDR3, is DVKVTQSSRYLVKRTGEKVFLECVQDMDHENMFWYRQDPGLGLRLIYFSYDVKMKEKGDIPEGYSVSREKKERFSLILESASTNQTSMYLCASSPGTPIQFFGSGTQLSVL.